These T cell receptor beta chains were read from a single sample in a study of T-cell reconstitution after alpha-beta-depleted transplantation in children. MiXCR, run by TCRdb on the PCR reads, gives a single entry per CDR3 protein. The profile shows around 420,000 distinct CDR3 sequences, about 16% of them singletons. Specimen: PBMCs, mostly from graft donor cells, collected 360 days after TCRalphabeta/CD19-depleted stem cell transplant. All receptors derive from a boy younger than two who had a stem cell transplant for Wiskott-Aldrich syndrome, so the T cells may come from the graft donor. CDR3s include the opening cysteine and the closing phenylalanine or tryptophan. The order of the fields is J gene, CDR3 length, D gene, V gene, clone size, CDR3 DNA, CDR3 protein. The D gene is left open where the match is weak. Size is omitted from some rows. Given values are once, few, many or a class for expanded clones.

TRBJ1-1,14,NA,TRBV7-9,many,TGTGCCAGCAGCTTCTTTTACTGGAACACTGAAGCTTTCTTT,CASSFFYWNTEAFF
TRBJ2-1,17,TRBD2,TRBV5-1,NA,TGCGCCAGCAGCAAGACGGGACTAGCGAGTTTGTCTAATGAGCAGTTCTTC,CASSKTGLASLSNEQFF
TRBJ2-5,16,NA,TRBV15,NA,TGTGCCACCAGCAGAGATAACCCGGGACAACAAGAGACCCAGTACTTC,CATSRDNPGQQETQYF
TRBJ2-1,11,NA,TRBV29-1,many,TGCAGCGTTGTAGCGATTAATGAGCAGTTCTTC,CSVVAINEQFF
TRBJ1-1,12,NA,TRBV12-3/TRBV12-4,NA,TGTGCCAGCAGTTTTATGGGGGGGGCTGCTTTCTTT,CASSFMGGAAFF
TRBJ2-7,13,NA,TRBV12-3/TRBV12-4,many,TGTGCCAGCAGTCCACGGATTTCCTACGAGCAGTACTTC,CASSPRISYEQYF
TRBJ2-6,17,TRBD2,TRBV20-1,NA,TGCAGTGCTAGAAATCGAGCGGGAGGGTCCGGGGCCAACGTCCTGACTTTC,CSARNRAGGSGANVLTF
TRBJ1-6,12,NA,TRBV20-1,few,TGCAGTGCGGTCACAGGAGGCTTACCCCTCCACTTT,CSAVTGGLPLHF
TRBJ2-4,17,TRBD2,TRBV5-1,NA,TGCGCCAGCAGCTTAAGGGGGACTAGCGGGGCCATGGACATTCAGTACTTC,CASSLRGTSGAMDIQYF
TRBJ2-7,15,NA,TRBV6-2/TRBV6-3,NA,TGTGCCAGCACTACTCTCCGGGACTCGTCGTACGAGCAGTACTTC,CASTTLRDSSYEQYF
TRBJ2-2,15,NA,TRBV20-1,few,TGCAGTGCTAGAGAGGAAGGTCCGAACACCGGGGAGCTGTTTTTT,CSAREEGPNTGELFF
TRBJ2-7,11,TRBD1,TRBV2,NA,TGTGCCAGCGGTCACAGGGGGCAAGGGAACTTC,CASGHRGQGNF
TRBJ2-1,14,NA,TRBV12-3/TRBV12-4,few,TGTGCCAGTCAGTGGCGGGGCCCTCGGGATGAGCAGTTCTTC,CASQWRGPRDEQFF
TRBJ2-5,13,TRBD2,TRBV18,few,TGTGCCAGCTCACCACCAGCGGGGGAGACCCAGTACTTC,CASSPPAGETQYF
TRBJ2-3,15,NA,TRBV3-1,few,TGTGCCAGCAGCCAAAGGTGGGAGCTGACAGATACGCAGTATTTT,CASSQRWELTDTQYF
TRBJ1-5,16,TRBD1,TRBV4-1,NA,TGCGCCAGCAGCCAAGTACCCGGGACAGTCAATCAGCCCCAGCATTTT,CASSQVPGTVNQPQHF
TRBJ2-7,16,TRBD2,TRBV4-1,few,TGCGCCAGCAGCCAGACTCCTAGCGGGGGGGCCCTCGAGCAGTACTTC,CASSQTPSGGALEQYF
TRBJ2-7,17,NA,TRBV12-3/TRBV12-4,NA,TGTGCCAGCAGTTTCGGAGTCCTAAGCGGCCGCTCCTACGAGCAGTACTTC,CASSFGVLSGRSYEQYF
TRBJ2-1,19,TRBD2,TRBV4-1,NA,TGCGCCAGCAGCCGACCGGGACTAGCGGCCTATAGCTCCTACAATGAGCAGTTCTTC,CASSRPGLAAYSSYNEQFF